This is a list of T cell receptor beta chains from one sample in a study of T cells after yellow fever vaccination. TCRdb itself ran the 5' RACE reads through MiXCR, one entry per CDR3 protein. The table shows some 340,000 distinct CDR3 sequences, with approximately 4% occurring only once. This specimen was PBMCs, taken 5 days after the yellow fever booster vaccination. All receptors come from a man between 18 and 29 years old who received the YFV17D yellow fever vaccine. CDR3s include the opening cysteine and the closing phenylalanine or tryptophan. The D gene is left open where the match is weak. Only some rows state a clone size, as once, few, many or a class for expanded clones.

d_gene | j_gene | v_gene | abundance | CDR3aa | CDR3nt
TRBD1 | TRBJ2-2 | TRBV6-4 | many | CASSDGQGAGELFF | TGTGCCAGCAGTGACGGACAGGGGGCCGGGGAGCTGTTTTTT
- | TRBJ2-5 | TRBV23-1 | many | CASRTGLPQETQYF | TGCGCCAGCAGGACAGGACTTCCCCAAGAGACCCAGTACTTC
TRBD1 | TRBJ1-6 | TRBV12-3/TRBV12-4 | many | CASSPSDRNSPLHF | TGTGCCAGCAGCCCCTCGGACAGGAACTCACCCCTCCACTTT
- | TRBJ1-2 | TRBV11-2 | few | CASSTLMRPRGIGYTF | TGTGCCAGCAGCACGCTGATGCGACCAAGGGGAATTGGCTACACCTTC
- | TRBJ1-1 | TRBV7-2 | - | CASTLSSGGGTEAFF | TGTGCCAGCACCCTTAGTAGCGGGGGGGGCACTGAAGCTTTCTTT
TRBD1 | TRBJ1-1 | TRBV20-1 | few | CSARRGGAGTEAFF | TGCAGTGCTAGACGAGGGGGCGCGGGGACTGAAGCTTTCTTT
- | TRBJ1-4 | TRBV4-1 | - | CASSQRAPTNEKLFF | TGCGCCAGCAGCCAGAGGGCACCAACTAATGAAAAACTGTTTTTT
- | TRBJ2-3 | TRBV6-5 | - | CASSWNGGRGDTQYF | TGTGCCAGCAGTTGGAACGGGGGGCGGGGAGATACGCAGTATTTT
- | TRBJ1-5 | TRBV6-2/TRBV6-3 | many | CASSYYDPSEQPQHF | TGTGCCAGCAGTTACTATGATCCAAGCGAGCAGCCCCAGCATTTT
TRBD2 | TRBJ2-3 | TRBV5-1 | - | CASSLEARGGSTQYF | TGCGCCAGCAGCTTGGAGGCGCGGGGGGGTAGTACGCAGTATTTT
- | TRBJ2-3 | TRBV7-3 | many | CASSSSPGGDTQYF | TGTGCCAGCAGCTCGAGTCCTGGGGGGGATACGCAGTATTTT
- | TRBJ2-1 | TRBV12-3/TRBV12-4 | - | CASRRTSNEQFF | TGTGCCAGCAGACGGACCAGCAATGAGCAGTTCTTC
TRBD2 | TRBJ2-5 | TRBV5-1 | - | CASHTTAGTWETQYF | TGCGCCAGCCATACGACAGCGGGGACGTGGGAGACCCAGTACTTC
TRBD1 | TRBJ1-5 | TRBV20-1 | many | CSARDSRQGNQPQHF | TGCAGTGCTAGAGATTCCCGACAGGGGAATCAGCCCCAGCATTTT
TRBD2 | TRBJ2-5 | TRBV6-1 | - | CASSVSGAAGQETQYF | TGTGCCAGCAGTGTTAGCGGGGCGGCCGGACAAGAGACCCAGTACTTC
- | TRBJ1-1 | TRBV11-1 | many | CASSLGGVGTEAFF | TGTGCCAGCAGTCTGGGGGGCGTGGGCACTGAAGCTTTCTTT
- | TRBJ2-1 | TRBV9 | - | CASSAQSILGGEQFF | TGTGCCAGCAGCGCGCAATCGATACTGGGTGGAGAGCAGTTCTTC
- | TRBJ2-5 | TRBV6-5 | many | CASSYERETQYF | TGTGCCAGCAGTTACGAGCGGGAGACCCAGTACTTC
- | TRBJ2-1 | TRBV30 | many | CAWISGVSSYNEQFF | TGTGCCTGGATTAGCGGTGTAAGCTCCTACAATGAGCAGTTCTTC
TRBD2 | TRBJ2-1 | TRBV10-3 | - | CAISARTSGGDNEQFF | TGTGCCATCAGTGCTAGGACTAGCGGGGGGGACAATGAGCAGTTCTTC
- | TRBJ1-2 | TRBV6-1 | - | CASSLQYGYTF | TGTGCCAGCAGTCTCCAGTATGGCTACACCTTC
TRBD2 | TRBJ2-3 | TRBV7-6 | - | CASSFPGLGADTQYF | TGTGCCAGCAGCTTCCCGGGACTAGGGGCAGATACGCAGTATTTT
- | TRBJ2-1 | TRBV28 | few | CASSSGQDNEQFF | TGTGCCAGCAGTTCTGGGCAGGACAATGAGCAGTTCTTC
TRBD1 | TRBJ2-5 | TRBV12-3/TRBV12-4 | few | CASREQGKETQYF | TGTGCCAGCAGAGAACAGGGGAAAGAGACCCAGTACTTC
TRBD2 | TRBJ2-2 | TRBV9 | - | CASSVALAGARGNTGELFF | TGTGCCAGCAGCGTAGCACTAGCGGGGGCCAGAGGGAACACCGGGGAGCTGTTTTTT
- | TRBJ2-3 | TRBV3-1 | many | CASSQSAGIDTQYF | TGTGCCAGCAGCCAAAGCGCAGGGATAGATACGCAGTATTTT
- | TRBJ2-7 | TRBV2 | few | CASSESWTPSYEQYF | TGTGCCAGCAGTGAATCTTGGACACCGTCCTACGAGCAGTACTTC
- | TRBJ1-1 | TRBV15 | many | CATSGTGPGTEAFF | TGTGCCACCAGCGGGACGGGGCCAGGGACTGAAGCTTTCTTT
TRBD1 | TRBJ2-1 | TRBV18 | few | CASSPFQGAEDEQFF | TGTGCCAGCTCACCGTTTCAGGGGGCGGAGGATGAGCAGTTCTTC
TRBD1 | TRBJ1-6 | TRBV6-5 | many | CASSYRGQDISGSPLHF | TGTGCCAGCAGTTACAGGGGACAGGACATATCGGGTTCACCCCTCCACTTT
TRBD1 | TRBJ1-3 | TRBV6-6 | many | CASSYATRPGQGAFTIYF | TGTGCCAGCAGTTACGCCACCAGACCGGGACAGGGGGCTTTCACCATATATTTT
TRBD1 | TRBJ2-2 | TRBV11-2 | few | CASRPVVRGLNRGTGELFF | TGTGCCAGCAGGCCCGTTGTCAGGGGGCTTAACCGGGGCACCGGGGAGCTGTTTTTT
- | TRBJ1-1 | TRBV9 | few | CASSTEYNTEAFF | TGTGCCAGCAGTACGGAGTACAACACTGAAGCTTTCTTT
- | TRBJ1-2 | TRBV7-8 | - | CASSLESGLKNYGYTF | TGTGCCAGCAGCTTAGAATCGGGACTCAAGAACTATGGCTACACCTTC
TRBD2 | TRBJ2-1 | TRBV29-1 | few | CSVGGLAGPSEQFF | TGCAGCGTTGGGGGACTAGCGGGACCTTCAGAGCAGTTCTTC
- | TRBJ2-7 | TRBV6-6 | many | CASSYSAKYYEQYF | TGTGCCAGCAGTTACTCCGCTAAATACTACGAGCAGTACTTC
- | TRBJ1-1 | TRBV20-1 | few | CSASRVMNTEAFF | TGCAGTGCTAGTCGTGTGATGAACACTGAAGCTTTCTTT
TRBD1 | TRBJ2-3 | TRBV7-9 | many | CASSTDRASDTQYF | TGTGCCAGCAGCACGGACAGGGCATCCGATACGCAGTATTTT
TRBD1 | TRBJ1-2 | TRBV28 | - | CASSSVGQGKYGYTF | TGTGCCAGCAGTTCGGTCGGACAGGGAAAGTATGGCTACACCTTC
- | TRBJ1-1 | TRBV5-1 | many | CASSADPQNTEAFF | TGCGCCAGCAGCGCGGACCCCCAGAACACTGAAGCTTTCTTT
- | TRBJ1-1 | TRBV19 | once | CASSMGKGNTEAFF | TGTGCCAGTAGCATGGGTAAGGGGAACACTGAAGCTTTCTTT
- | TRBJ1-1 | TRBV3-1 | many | CASSQVSRVNTEAFF | TGTGCCAGCAGCCAAGTTTCCAGAGTCAACACTGAAGCTTTCTTT
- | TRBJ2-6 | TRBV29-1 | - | CSVQLGGGANVLTF | TGCAGCGTTCAACTCGGAGGGGGGGCCAACGTCCTGACTTTC
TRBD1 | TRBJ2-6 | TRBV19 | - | CASSIRDRFSGANVLTF | TGTGCCAGTAGTATCCGGGACAGGTTCTCTGGGGCCAACGTCCTGACTTTC
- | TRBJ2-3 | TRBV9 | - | CASSGREPITDTQYF | TGTGCCAGCAGCGGAAGGGAGCCAATCACAGATACGCAGTATTTT
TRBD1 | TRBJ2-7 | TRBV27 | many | CASSSRRDRDEQYF | TGTGCCAGCAGTTCCAGGCGGGACAGGGACGAGCAGTACTTC
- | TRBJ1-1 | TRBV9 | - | CASSVEGFTEAFF | TGTGCCAGCAGCGTAGAAGGATTCACTGAAGCTTTCTTT
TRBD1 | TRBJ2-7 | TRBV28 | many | CASSPRGYEQYF | TGTGCCAGCAGTCCCAGGGGGTACGAGCAGTACTTC
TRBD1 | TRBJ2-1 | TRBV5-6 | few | CASSSTSGQRQFF | TGTGCCAGCAGCTCGACGTCGGGACAGCGGCAGTTCTTC
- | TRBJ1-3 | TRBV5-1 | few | CASSRDSPGDTIYF | TGCGCCAGCAGCAGAGACAGCCCAGGAGACACCATATATTTT